These 22 T cell receptor beta chains share one sample of origin, sequenced in a study of vaccination effects on CD4 cells after COVID-19. Using immunoSEQ multiplex PCR, the repertoire was profiled, and TCRdb retains in-frame clones only, with some absent. This table has tens of thousands of clones, 65% appearing once. Peptide-pool stimulation followed by sequencing identified expanded antigen-specific CD4+ clonotypes in the ViraFEST assay. Researchers isolated CD4+ T cells once approximately 10 days of culture had elapsed. Each participant was given two doses of one vaccine (BNT162b2 or mRNA-1273). Their cognate antigens are unknown. Sequencing used CD4+ T cells from PBMCs cultured with SARS-CoV-2 spike peptides, obtained after COVID-19 vaccination. These receptors all stem from a human donor who received a COVID-19 vaccine.

The rearrangement links TRBV5-1 to TRBJ2-7; no firm D call. The germline gives CDR1 SGHRS, CDR2 YFSETQ. The CDR3 sequence is 15 residues long. The V end lost 0 bases, the J end lost 6 bases, and 16 bases lay between the germline ends. The CDR3 nucleotides are TGCGCCAGCAGCTTGGACGTCTGGGGAAAGGGCGAGCAGTACTTC. Amino acids: CASSLDVWGKGEQYF.

The chain couples TRBV25-1 to TRBJ2-3, with D possibly TRBD1 on 6 matching bases. V lost 8 bases and J 0 bases, leaving 9 bases between the germline ends. Germline V CDR1 and CDR2: MGHDK, SYGVNS. The CDR3 sequence is 13 residues long. CDR3 DNA sequence: TGTGCCAGCGGGGGCAGGAGCACAGATACGCAGTATTTT. This sequence encodes CASGGRSTDTQYF. The whole variable domain, filled in from reference TRBV25-1 and TRBJ2-3, reads EADIYQTPRYLVIGTGKKITLECSQTMGHDKMYWYQQDPGMELHLIHYSYGVNSTEKGDLSSESTVSRIRTEHFPLTLESARPSHTSQYLCASGGRSTDTQYFGPGTRLTVL.

This chain links TRBV6-1 with TRBJ2-5; unclear D gene. The CDR3 sequence is 16 residues long. The germline V gene encodes CDR1 MNHNS and CDR2 SASEGT. V dropped 0 bases and J dropped 5 bases, with 16 bases sitting between them. CDR3 amino acids: CASSEAGIGRGETQYF. In nucleotides, the CDR3 is TGTGCCAGCAGTGAAGCAGGAATAGGGCGAGGCGAGACCCAGTACTTC.

This rearrangement joins TRBV2 to TRBJ1-1, with D maybe TRBD1 (5 bases). Germline CDR1 reads SNHLY; CDR2 reads FYNNEI. The V end lost 3 bases, the J end lost 4 bases, and 18 bases lay between the germline ends. CDR3 length: 16 amino acids. The CDR3, as DNA: TGTGCCAGCAGTGATATAATGGGTCAGGGTGGCACTGAAGCTTTCTTT. Its protein product is CASSDIMGQGGTEAFF.

This clone was found once. This chain connects TRBV5-1 to TRBJ1-1; 7 nucleotides line up with TRBD1. With 2 bases clipped from V and 4 bases from J, the junction kept 8 bases outside the gene matches. Germline values: CDR1 SGHRS, CDR2 YFSETQ. There are 15 residues in the CDR3. CDR3 sequence (DNA): TGCGCCAGCAGCTTTACAGGGGCTATGGGCACTGAAGCTTTCTTT. As protein: CASSFTGAMGTEAFF.

This clone has a handful of counts. The chain has TRBV5-4 and TRBJ2-7; D could derive from TRBD1 or TRBD2 (6 bases each). Germline V gene data show CDR1 as SGHNT and CDR2 as YYREEE (reference sequence). The CDR3 has 15 residues. Trimming took off 0 bases at V and 6 bases at J, with 16 bases between the two ends. CDR3 amino acids: CASSLEGGRTTEQYF. CDR3 nucleotides: TGTGCCAGCAGCTTGGAAGGGGGGCGTACAACCGAGCAGTACTTC.

The genes are TRBV10-3 and TRBJ1-6; a possible D gene is TRBD1 (6 bases). The V end was cut by 6 bases, the J end by 6 bases, with 12 bases between. The germline CDR1 and CDR2 sequences are ENHRY and SYGVKD. This CDR3 region has 14 residues. The CDR3 loop reads CAIRVDRSNSPLHF. CDR3 nucleotides: TGTGCCATCAGAGTAGACAGGAGTAATTCACCCCTCCACTTT.

The CDR3 DNA reads as TGTGCCAGCAGTGAAAAGGTCCTGGTTCGCTACGAGCAGTACTTC. Translating it yields CASSEKVLVRYEQYF. The V and J genes are TRBV2 and TRBJ2-7; D gene uncertain. With 2 bases removed from V and 3 bases from J, the gap between germline ends came to 14 bases. This CDR3 is 15 amino acids long. Germline V gene data show CDR1 as SNHLY and CDR2 as FYNNEI. Together with reference TRBV2 and TRBJ2-7, the CDR3 gives the full variable domain: EPEVTQTPSHQVTQMGQEVILRCVPISNHLYFYWYRQILGQKVEFLVSFYNNEISEKSEIFDDQFSVERPDGSNFTLKIRSTKLEDSAMYFCASSEKVLVRYEQYFGPGTRLTVT.

The chain joins TRBV6-1 to TRBJ1-2; perhaps TRBD1 as D (6 bases). With 7 bases removed from V and 2 bases from J, the gap between germline ends came to 17 bases. The CDR3 extends over 15 amino acids. Germline CDR1 is MNHNS and CDR2 is SASEGT. CDR3 DNA: TGTGCCAGCACCACCCGGCGGGACACCAACTATGGCTACACCTTC. As protein: CASTTRRDTNYGYTF.

The chain recombines TRBV11-2 with TRBJ2-1, with TRBD2 matching 9 bases. The CDR3 runs to 16 residues. The trim removed 3 bases at V and 6 bases at J, leaving 9 bases unmatched. In germline, CDR1 is SGHAT, CDR2 FQNNGV. CDR3 sequence (DNA): TGTGCCAGCAGCTTCCACCAAATAGCGGGAGCCAATGAGCAGTTCTTC. As protein: CASSFHQIAGANEQFF. Full variable domain (missing parts from reference TRBV11-2 and TRBJ2-1): EAGVAQSPRYKIIEKRQSVAFWCNPISGHATLYWYQQILGQGPKLLIQFQNNGVVDDSQLPKDRFSAERLKGVDSTLKIQPAKLEDSAVYLCASSFHQIAGANEQFFGPGTRLTVL.

The V gene is TRBV19, the J gene TRBJ1-1, with unresolved D. CDR3 size: 13 residues. V was trimmed by 4 bases and J by 1 base, leaving 7 bases between them. Germline-derived CDR1 and CDR2 are LNHDA and SQIVND (reference sequence). CDR3 nucleotides: TGTGCCAGTAGTAATGGCGAGAACACTGAAGCTTTCTTT. As protein: CASSNGENTEAFF.

This clone was picked up a small number of times. The V gene is TRBV5-1, the J gene TRBJ2-7, with D perhaps being TRBD1 or TRBD2 (6 bases each). Trimming took 0 bases from V and 6 from J, leaving 22 bases between them. Germline CDR1 and CDR2: SGHRS and YFSETQ. This CDR3 has 17 amino acids. CDR3 nucleotides: TGCGCCAGCAGCTTGGGCCCCAGGGGAGGAGTTAGTGTCGAGCAGTACTTC. Its translation is CASSLGPRGGVSVEQYF.

V is TRBV30 and J is TRBJ1-5; 8 bases line up with TRBD1. CDR1 is GTSNPN, CDR2 SVGIG, per germline (reference sequence). The CDR3 is 15 amino acids. After removal of 7 bases from V and 4 bases from J, the junction contained 12 bases not matched to a gene. CDR3 protein: CAYQRTGLRNQPQHF. CDR3 bases: TGTGCCTACCAACGGACAGGGTTAAGGAATCAGCCCCAGCATTTT.

The rearrangement uses TRBV7-9 and TRBJ1-3; 7 bases match TRBD1. The V and J ends lost 6 bases and 4 bases, in that order; junction bases with no gene match: 12. Germline V CDR1 and CDR2: SEHNR, FQNEAQ (reference sequence). CDR3 length: 16 residues. The CDR3: CASRGQQGTRGNTIYF. The CDR3 DNA reads TGTGCCAGCAGGGGACAGCAAGGAACACGAGGAAACACCATATATTTT.

This chain connects TRBV30 to TRBJ1-1, with D unresolved. The V end lost 4 bases, the J end lost 7 bases, and 10 bases lay between the germline ends. The CDR3 sequence is 11 residues long. CDR1 GTSNPN and CDR2 SVGIG come from the germline V gene (reference sequence). CDR3 region: CAWILGFEAFF. CDR3 coding DNA: TGTGCCTGGATTCTGGGTTTTGAAGCTTTCTTT.

The gene calls are TRBV24-1 and TRBJ1-2; 8 nucleotides align to TRBD1. Germline trimming cut 4 bases from V and 7 bases from J; bases unmatched to any gene: 4. Germline CDR1 and CDR2: KGHDR and SFDVKD. The length of the CDR3 is 13 residues. The CDR3 region is CATSEQDRAGYTF. The DNA of the CDR3 is TGTGCCACCAGTGAACAGGACAGGGCTGGCTACACCTTC.

The chain has TRBV7-8 and TRBJ1-2, with a weak D call TRBD1 (6 bases). The V and J ends lost 0 bases and 2 bases respectively, with 10 bases between them. Germline assignment: CDR1 SGHVS and CDR2 FQNEAQ. The CDR3 sequence is 15 residues long. In nucleotides, the CDR3 is TGTGCCAGCAGCTTAGCCGCTACAGGGAACTATGGCTACACCTTC. This sequence encodes CASSLAATGNYGYTF. Based on the CDR3 plus reference TRBV7-8 and TRBJ1-2, the full variable domain is GAGVSQSPRYKVAKRGQDVALRCDPISGHVSLFWYQQALGQGPEFLTYFQNEAQLDKSGLPSDRFFAERPEGSVSTLKIQRTQQEDSAVYLCASSLAATGNYGYTFGSGTRLTVV.

The J gene is TRBJ2-7, the V gene TRBV5-1, with 12 nucleotides matching TRBD2. The CDR3 consists of 17 residues. The J segment lost 6 bases and the V segment lost 0 bases, leaving 10 bases of the junction unmatched. Germline V gives CDR1 SGHRS, CDR2 YFSETQ. The CDR3 nucleotides read TGCGCCAGCAGCTTGGCCGCGACTAGCGGGAGTATCGGCGAGCAGTACTTC. This gives the protein CASSLAATSGSIGEQYF.

This chain joins TRBV7-6 and TRBJ2-7, with 7 bases lining up with TRBD2. V gave up 5 bases and J gave up 1 base; unmatched junction bases: 11. The germline gives CDR1 SGHVS, CDR2 FNYEAQ. There are 16 residues in the CDR3. DNA of the CDR3: TGTGCCAGCAGCCCCCGTCTGGCGGGAGCATCCTACGAGCAGTACTTC. It specifies CASSPRLAGASYEQYF.

V is TRBV2 and J is TRBJ2-5, with TRBD2 identical over 8 bases. Per germline, CDR1 SNHLY and CDR2 FYNNEI. The CDR3 loop spans 16 amino acids. Trimming at V came to 1 base and at J to 1 base, leaving 5 bases not matched to a gene. CDR3 DNA: TGTGCCAGCAGTGAAGAGGGGACTAGAGCCCAAGAGACCCAGTACTTC. Translating it yields CASSEEGTRAQETQYF. Using reference TRBV2 and TRBJ2-5 for the parts outside the CDR3, the full variable domain is EPEVTQTPSHQVTQMGQEVILRCVPISNHLYFYWYRQILGQKVEFLVSFYNNEISEKSEIFDDQFSVERPDGSNFTLKIRSTKLEDSAMYFCASSEEGTRAQETQYFGPGTRLLVL.

This chain links TRBV2 with TRBJ1-6; D remains unclear. CDR1 and CDR2 (germline): SNHLY, FYNNEI. With 6 bases removed from V and 9 bases from J, the gap between germline ends came to 12 bases. The CDR3 runs 13 residues. The CDR3 DNA sequence: TGTGCCAGCAGGCCCTTCCCAGGTTCACCCCTCCACTTT. This codes for CASRPFPGSPLHF.

The rearrangement links TRBV19 to TRBJ2-6; no clear D gene. V shed 6 bases and J shed 0 bases, with 6 bases lying between them. The germline gives CDR1 LNHDA, CDR2 SQIVND (reference sequence). The CDR3 is 14 residues long. The chain's CDR3 is CASRPGSGANVLTF. The CDR3 nucleotides are TGTGCCAGTAGGCCCGGCTCTGGGGCCAACGTCCTGACTTTC.